This TCR beta chain was sequenced during a study of cytomegalovirus exposure and HLA in healthy donors. At the level of the study: An earlier analysis identified some 110 million unique TCR beta sequences in about 179 million T cells. Overall study results and limits: Sequence variants that were highly shared formed a cluster that was likely a sequencing artifact. Presence/absence analyses took donor sequencing depth as roughly uniform.

Amplification used 60 Vbeta primers and 13 Jbeta primers. Data came from immunoSEQ multiplex PCR; TCRdb stores just in-frame clones and leaves some out. The sample contains 200,000 or so clones, approximately 83% of which appear only once. With respect to this clone: The antigen remains unidentified.

The sample consisted of PBMCs. This sequence originates from a boy aged 2-15 years in good health and CMV-seronegative.

The CDR3 nucleotides read TGCGCCAGCAGCCGCAATACGGGGGAAAAACTGTTTTTT. Residues: CASSRNTGEKLFF. V and J are TRBV5-1 and TRBJ1-4; no clear D gene. Trimming took off 4 bases at V and 8 bases at J, with 12 bases between the two ends. Germline CDR1 is SGHRS and CDR2 is YFSETQ. This CDR3 has 13 amino acids.